Sequencing of this T cell receptor beta chain was carried out in a study of T cell changes during pregnancy in multiple sclerosis. CDR1 is SGHAT and CDR2 is FQNNGV in the germline V gene. The CDR3 is 15 residues long. With 3 bases clipped from V and 8 bases from J, the junction kept 5 bases outside the gene matches. This clone was observed once. Sequenced by immunoSEQ multiplex PCR; TCRdb stores in-frame clones only, minus some. The repertoire holds 75,000 to 95,000 clones, with 93% as singletons. Specimen: peripheral blood, collected in the second trimester of pregnancy. This clonotype originated in a female donor with multiple sclerosis, enrolled in a pregnancy study. V and J are TRBV11-2 and TRBJ2-1; 12 nucleotides match TRBD2. The CDR3 loop reads CASSFSLAGGYEQFF. Here the CDR3 DNA reads TGTGCCAGCAGCTTTTCCCTAGCGGGGGGGTATGAGCAGTTCTTC. Together with reference TRBV11-2 and TRBJ2-1, the CDR3 gives the full variable domain: EAGVAQSPRYKIIEKRQSVAFWCNPISGHATLYWYQQILGQGPKLLIQFQNNGVVDDSQLPKDRFSAERLKGVDSTLKIQPAKLEDSAVYLCASSFSLAGGYEQFFGPGTRLTVL.